This TCR beta chain was captured by sequencing in a study of blood T cell repertoires in COVID-19 (dated by TCRdb to 2018 to 2020). Background on the whole study: Collaborator samples came from the United States, Italy and Spain and covered acute and convalescent phases of COVID-19. The material from the prospective study consisted of cDNA or gDNA derived from T cells, B-cell-depleted T cells, or PBMCs. HLA class I and class II types, where available, came from metadata supplied by the sample provider rather than from assay-based typing. A de-identified subject ID, COVID-19 status, age in years and sex were almost always included in the sample metadata. The samples were drawn from the first 160 participants of the ongoing ImmuneRACE study and from some 1,300 subjects provided by 6 global collaborators. The repertoires were made available in a free public database intended to serve as a resource for research on the immune response to SARS-CoV-2. Deeply sampled blood TCRbeta repertoires from subjects exposed to, actively infected with, or recovered from COVID-19 were included in the dataset. Study-wide conclusions, independent of this receptor: Clinical and demographic metadata were provided uncurated, with the amount varying by source and participant.

CDR1 is given as SGHTA and CDR2 as FQGNSA, both from the germline V gene. There are 16 amino acids in the CDR3, from cysteine to phenylalanine inclusive. The CDR3 DNA has 48 bases and is translated from base 1. From V the trimming removes 1 base and from J it removes 1 base, while the gene matches leave 5 bases of the junction unaccounted for. Notes on this clone: Its specific antigen is unknown. Base qualities were left out, and no much larger clone turns up one base away.

Enrolling through a virtual design, the prospective study's participants ranged in age from roughly 18 to 95 years and lived across about two dozen United States geographic areas. To assign participants to cohorts, the prospective study relied on clinical history that participants themselves reported in a screening survey and a study questionnaire. Recovered participants in ImmuneRACE Cohort 3 were defined by two consecutive negative NP/OP PCR tests, clearance by a healthcare professional, or resolution of symptoms. In the prospective study, mobile phlebotomists collected whole blood, serum and a nasopharyngeal or oropharyngeal swab from each participant. Participants in the prospective study had the option to provide additional blood draws and questionnaires over an approximately 2-month period. Prospective study blood samples were shipped either frozen or at room temperature before DNA extraction.

The immunoSEQ Assay, a bias-controlled multiplex PCR, was used to amplify TCRbeta CDR3 regions from genomic DNA. On the study's bioinformatics: The number of nucleated cells in each sample was estimated from the amplification of reference gene primers within the assay. To quantify the absolute abundance of each unique TCRbeta CDR3 rearrangement, sequence reads were collapsed and filtered. For each sample, productive Simpson clonality was calculated as the square root of Simpson's diversity index over productive rearrangements. Entries here come from immuneACCESS through TCRdb and include only in-frame sequences with V and J called. Some clones fail to appear in such tables; in the studies checked, an unresolved V gene covers under half of the shortfall, and the cause of the remainder is unknown. From that table come the V and J calls and clone size; the DNA was used to work out D and trimming. A total of approximately 350,000 clones appear in this sample, 75% to 90% of them only once. Approximately 5% of the sample belongs to the ten largest clones.

The sequenced sample was PBMCs or T cells enriched from blood (not recorded which). The chain uses TRBV7-2 and TRBJ2-5, with TRBD2 identical over 8 junction bases. The TCR comes from a woman in her forties or fifties who had recovered from COVID-19. The nucleotide sequence is TGTGCCAGCAGCTTAGTGGTTAGCGGGGCCCAAGAGACCCAGTACTTC. It encodes CASSLVVSGAQETQYF. The variable domain in full, with residues beyond the CDR3 obtained from the reference TRBV7-2 and TRBJ2-5 genes, is GAGVSQSPSNKVTEKGKDVELRCDPISGHTALYWYRQSLGQGLEFLIYFQGNSAPDKSGLPSDRFSAERTGGSVSTLTIQRTQQEDSAVYLCASSLVVSGAQETQYFGPGTRLLVL.